This T cell receptor (beta chain) was captured by sequencing in a study of blood T cell repertoires in COVID-19. Study background: Acute and convalescent COVID-19 samples came from the United States, Italy and Spain. Sample material is recorded as cDNA or gDNA derived from T cells, B-cell-depleted T cells, or PBMCs.

The CDR3 is 13 amino acids. After removal of 6 bases from V and 3 bases from J, the junction contained 1 base not matched to a gene. The authors' processing: Reference gene primers were amplified, and this amplification served to estimate nucleated cell counts. The protocol was immunoSEQ multiplex PCR, while the TCRdb copy is restricted to in-frame clones and leaves out a portion. V and J calls and clone size come straight from that table; D and trimming were deduced from the DNA. The data hold under 150,000 clones, with about 81% observed a single time. The receptor was derived from a woman older than 75 with acute or convalescent COVID-19. The sample comprised peripheral blood. V gene TRBV12-3 or TRBV12-4 combines with J gene TRBJ2-3, with 9 positions matching TRBD1. CDR3 amino acids: CASRQGATDTQYF. CDR3 in DNA: TGTGCCAGCAGACAGGGGGCGACAGATACGCAGTATTTT.